This T cell receptor (beta chain) was retrieved from a study of neurological immune-mediated disorders. The study, taken as a whole, reports: TCR-beta repertoires seemed private in all groups, with no expanded CDR3 amino acid sequences shared.

The CDR3 totals 13 residues. Trimming pared 2 bases from V and 5 bases from J, leaving 10 bases between. Germline assignment: CDR1 MNHEY and CDR2 SMNVEV (reference sequence). To note about this clonotype: Its antigen is not identified.

Synthesis of cDNA used 5'RACE (with 10-nucleotide random UMIs). TCRdb reanalysed the 5' RACE reads using MiXCR and keeps one entry per CDR3 protein. Here the sample spans roughly 32,000 distinct CDR3 sequences, roughly 15% being singletons. Healthy controls comprised blood bank volunteers in Maryland, USA. Material: PBMCs. The V call is TRBV27, the J call TRBJ2-7; D possibly uses TRBD1 or TRBD2 (5 bases each). The clonotype was recovered from a man aged 65-85 years in good health. The CDR3 reads CASSLQGSDEQYF. The CDR3 coding sequence is TGTGCCAGCAGTTTACAGGGTAGCGACGAGCAGTACTTC.